A selection of T cell receptor beta chains follows, all from one sample in a study of blood T cell repertoires in COVID-19. Some clones are missing from TCRdb's copy, which holds only in-frame ones; the method was immunoSEQ multiplex PCR. The sample lists approximately 31,000 clones, more than 90% seen once, with about 13% in the top ten. Specimen: peripheral blood. All receptors derive from a human donor in a cohort sampled during active COVID-19. Each CDR3 is given without its conserved first and last residue.

V gene	J gene	CDR3 length	CDR3 protein
TRBV29-1	TRBJ2-1	10	SANTGFNEQF
TRBV28	TRBJ2-7	16	ASSFPQLRAGKVHEQY
TRBV28	TRBJ1-2	12	ASSVAGTVLGYT
TRBV7-2	TRBJ1-1	12	ASSAQGPNTEAF
TRBV19	TRBJ2-1	17	ASTFGDISGGGAYNEQF
TRBV29-1	TRBJ1-4	11	SVAHATNEKLF
TRBV18	TRBJ2-7	12	ASSPQKFWYEQY
TRBV6-5	TRBJ1-5	13	ASSPTGKSNQPQH
TRBV19	TRBJ1-2	11	ASSPAGVSGYT
TRBV7-6	TRBJ2-3	12	ASSLLTAPDTQY
TRBV18	TRBJ2-2	15	ASSPKTSGSVTGELF
TRBV5-1	TRBJ2-4	15	ASSRLLAGGTKNIQY
TRBV11-2	TRBJ1-1	14	ASSLDSLAQNTEAF